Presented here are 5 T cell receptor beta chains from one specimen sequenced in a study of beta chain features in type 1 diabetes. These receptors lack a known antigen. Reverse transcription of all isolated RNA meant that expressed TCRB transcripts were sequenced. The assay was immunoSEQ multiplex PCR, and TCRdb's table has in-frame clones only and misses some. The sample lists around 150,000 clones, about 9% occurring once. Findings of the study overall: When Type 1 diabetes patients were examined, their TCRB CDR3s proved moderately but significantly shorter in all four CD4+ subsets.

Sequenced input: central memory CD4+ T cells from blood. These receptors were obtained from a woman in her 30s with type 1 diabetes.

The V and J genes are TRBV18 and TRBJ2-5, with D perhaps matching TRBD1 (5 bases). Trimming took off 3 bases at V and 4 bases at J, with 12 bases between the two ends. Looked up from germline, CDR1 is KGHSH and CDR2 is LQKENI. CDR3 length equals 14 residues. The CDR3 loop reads CASSPGQGLETQYF. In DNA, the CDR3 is TGTGCCAGCTCACCGGGGCAGGGCTTAGAGACCCAGTACTTC.

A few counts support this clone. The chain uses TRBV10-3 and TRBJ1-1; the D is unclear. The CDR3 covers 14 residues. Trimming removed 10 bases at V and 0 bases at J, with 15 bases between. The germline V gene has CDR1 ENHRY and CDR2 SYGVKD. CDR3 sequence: CATPNRRMNTEAFF. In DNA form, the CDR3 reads TGTGCCACCCCTAACCGGCGGATGAACACTGAAGCTTTCTTT.

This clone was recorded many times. CDR3 amino acids: CASTEGTGIYEQYF. The CDR3, as DNA: TGTGCCAGCACCGAGGGGACAGGGATTTACGAGCAGTACTTC. J is TRBJ2-7 and V is TRBV6-1; 9 bases are a match to TRBD1. The CDR3 sequence is 14 residues long. In germline, CDR1 is MNHNS, CDR2 SASEGT. V trimming: 7 bases; J trimming: 4 bases; junction bases outside the gene matches: 8.

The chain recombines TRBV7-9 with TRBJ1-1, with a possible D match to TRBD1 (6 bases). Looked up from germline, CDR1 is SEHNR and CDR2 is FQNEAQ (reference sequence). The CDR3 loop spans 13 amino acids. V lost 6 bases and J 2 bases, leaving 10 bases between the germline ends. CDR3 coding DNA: TGTGCCAGCAGAAGGACAGCCAACACTGAAGCTTTCTTT. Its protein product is CASRRTANTEAFF.

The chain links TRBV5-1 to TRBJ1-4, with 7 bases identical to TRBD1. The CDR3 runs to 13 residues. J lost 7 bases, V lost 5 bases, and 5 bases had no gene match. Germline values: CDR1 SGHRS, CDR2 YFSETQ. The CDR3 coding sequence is TGCGCCAGCAGGACAGGGAGTAGTGAAAAACTGTTTTTT. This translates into CASRTGSSEKLFF.